The 10 T cell receptor beta chains given below trace back to one sample, sequenced in a study of cytomegalovirus exposure and HLA in healthy donors. PCR was performed using 60 Vbeta and 13 Jbeta primers. The protocol was immunoSEQ multiplex PCR, while the TCRdb copy is restricted to in-frame clones and leaves out a portion. Of about 73,000 clones listed, roughly 71% are singletons. Sample: PBMCs. These receptors were taken from a man in his 70s in good health and CMV-seronegative.

The CDR3 DNA reads as TGCAGCGTTGTTTACGCAGGCTATGGCTACACCTTC. It encodes CSVVYAGYGYTF. The chain is built from TRBV29-1 and TRBJ1-2, with no clear D. This CDR3 has 12 residues. Germline-derived CDR1 and CDR2 are SQVTM and ANQGSEA. Between the trimmed V and J ends, which lost 4 bases and 4 bases, there was a span of 10 bases.

The chain has TRBV19 and TRBJ1-3; D is unclear. Trimming took 9 bases from V and 2 from J, leaving 5 bases between them. The CDR3 has 11 residues. Germline V gene data show CDR1 as LNHDA and CDR2 as SQIVND (reference sequence). CDR3 loop: CASTTGNTIYF. The CDR3 coding sequence is TGTGCCAGCACAACTGGAAACACCATATATTTT.

The rearrangement uses TRBV6-6 and TRBJ2-5; maybe TRBD1 (6 bases). With 11 bases removed from V and 3 bases from J, the gap between germline ends came to 16 bases. The CDR3 consists of 13 residues. From germline, CDR1 is MNHNY and CDR2 SVGAGI (reference sequence). CDR3 in amino acids: CAASGQLKETQYF. The CDR3 DNA follows: TGTGCCGCTTCCGGACAGCTAAAAGAGACCCAGTACTTC.

V is TRBV7-9 and J is TRBJ1-6, with 7 nucleotides matching TRBD1. There are 14 residues in the CDR3. With 4 bases clipped from V and 7 bases from J, the junction kept 4 bases outside the gene matches. CDR1 and CDR2 from the germline V gene are SEHNR and FQNEAQ (reference sequence). The CDR3 region is CASSSRQGNSPLHF. The CDR3 DNA sequence: TGTGCCAGCAGCTCTCGACAGGGCAATTCACCCCTCCACTTT.

This clone was recorded a few times. The chain uses TRBV4-1 and TRBJ2-2; 7 bases are shared with TRBD1. Trimming removed 1 base from V and 4 bases from J; junction bases left unmatched: 3. The CDR3 length is 15 residues. Germline CDR1 and CDR2: MGHRA and YSYEKL. The CDR3 here is CASSQGQGPTGELFF. Written as DNA, the CDR3 is TGCGCCAGCAGCCAAGGACAGGGTCCCACCGGGGAGCTGTTTTTT.

The chain couples TRBV7-6 to TRBJ1-3; tentative D call: TRBD1 (5 bases). The ends were cut back, 5 bases at V and 3 bases at J, with 17 bases in the middle. Germline V gene data show CDR1 as SGHVS and CDR2 as FNYEAQ. CDR3 length equals 16 residues. The DNA for the CDR3 is TGTGCCAGCAGCGTCGGAGGGGTGGATGGTGGAAACACCATATATTTT. Translation: CASSVGGVDGGNTIYF. The entire variable domain, with the rest obtained from reference TRBV7-6 and TRBJ1-3, is as follows: GAGVSQSPRYKVTKRGQDVALRCDPISGHVSLYWYRQALGQGPEFLTYFNYEAQQDKSGLPNDRFSAERPEGSISTLTIQRTEQRDSAMYRCASSVGGVDGGNTIYFGEGSWLTVV.

The chain joins TRBV6-6 to TRBJ1-1; D unresolved. The CDR3 spans 14 residues. From germline, CDR1 is MNHNY and CDR2 SVGAGI (reference sequence). The ends were cut back, 5 bases at V and 5 bases at J, with 15 bases in the middle. CDR3 sequence reads: CASSLPGGGTEAFF. The CDR3 bases are TGTGCCAGCAGTCTACCGGGTGGCGGTACTGAAGCTTTCTTT.

The chain uses TRBV19 and TRBJ1-2; D uncertain. Germline assignment: CDR1 LNHDA and CDR2 SQIVND (reference sequence). The ends were cut back, 7 bases at V and 1 base at J, with 13 bases in the middle. The CDR3 contains 14 residues. CDR3 sequence: CASNWQAGNYGYTF. CDR3 in DNA: TGTGCCAGTAATTGGCAAGCGGGTAACTATGGCTACACCTTC.

This chain uses TRBV6-4 with TRBJ2-1; TRBD2 might be the D (6 bases). Germline CDR1 is MRHNA and CDR2 is SNTAGT. Trimming cost V 8 bases and J 15 bases, with 14 bases left between them. The CDR3 covers 10 residues. The CDR3 sequence is CASVPGERFF. The CDR3 DNA reads as TGTGCCAGCGTCCCGGGGGAAAGGTTCTTC.

This clone was picked up a small number of times. This chain joins TRBV12-5 and TRBJ2-6, with TRBD2 identical over 10 bases. This CDR3 spans 18 amino acids. V shed 0 bases and J 4 bases; nucleotides not matched to a gene: 6. Germline CDR1 reads LGHNT; CDR2 reads FRNRAP. The CDR3 region has the DNA TGTGCTAGTGGTTTGGTAGGGCTAGCGGGAGCAGGGGCCAACGTCCTGACTTTC. Translating gives CASGLVGLAGAGANVLTF.